This T cell receptor beta chain derives from a study of blood T cell repertoires in COVID-19. Study background: The analysed material was cDNA or gDNA that came from T cells, B-cell-depleted T cells, or PBMCs.

The table came from immunoSEQ multiplex PCR; TCRdb's copy has only in-frame clones and leaves some out. The sample records about 270,000 clones, 87% being singletons. This CDR3 has 17 residues. Germline V gives CDR1 SEHNR, CDR2 FQNEAQ (reference sequence). Trimming at V came to 1 base and at J to 3 bases, leaving 8 bases not matched to a gene. V gene TRBV7-9 combines with J gene TRBJ2-3; 9 bases fit TRBD1. Sequencing input: peripheral blood. The TCR comes from a woman in her 50s with acute or convalescent COVID-19. Written as DNA, the CDR3 is TGTGCCAGCAGCTTAGAAGGGGCCGGGACAGGGACAGATACGCAGTATTTT. It yields the protein CASSLEGAGTGTDTQYF.